This T cell receptor (beta chain) emerged from a study of cytomegalovirus exposure and HLA in healthy donors. Germline values: CDR1 SNHLY, CDR2 FYNNEI. The CDR3 covers 18 residues. V lost 0 bases and J lost 6, with 20 bases in between. Study-level results: As immune exposure information, only CMV serostatus was available. V- and J-gene trimming in TCR beta was tied to a missense DCLRE1C variant by an analysis performed later.

This clone was detected only a few times. Its cognate antigen is unknown. PCR primers comprised 60 Vbeta and 13 Jbeta primers. In the authors' workflow: Later analysis identified tens of millions of unique TCR beta chains, approximately 11 million shared. TCRdb's copy holds only in-frame clones and misses some; the assay was immunoSEQ multiplex PCR. V and J calls and clone size are as listed in that table; D and trimming were resolved from the DNA. In the table there are about 160,000 clones, over 65% of which are singletons. This sequence originates from a man in his forties in good health and CMV-seropositive. Sample: PBMCs. J is TRBJ2-2 and V is TRBV2; TRBD2 might be the D (5 bases). CDR3 in amino acids: CASSEALFGRVWAGELFF. The CDR3 region has the DNA TGTGCCAGCAGTGAAGCGCTGTTTGGGCGGGTTTGGGCCGGGGAGCTGTTTTTT.